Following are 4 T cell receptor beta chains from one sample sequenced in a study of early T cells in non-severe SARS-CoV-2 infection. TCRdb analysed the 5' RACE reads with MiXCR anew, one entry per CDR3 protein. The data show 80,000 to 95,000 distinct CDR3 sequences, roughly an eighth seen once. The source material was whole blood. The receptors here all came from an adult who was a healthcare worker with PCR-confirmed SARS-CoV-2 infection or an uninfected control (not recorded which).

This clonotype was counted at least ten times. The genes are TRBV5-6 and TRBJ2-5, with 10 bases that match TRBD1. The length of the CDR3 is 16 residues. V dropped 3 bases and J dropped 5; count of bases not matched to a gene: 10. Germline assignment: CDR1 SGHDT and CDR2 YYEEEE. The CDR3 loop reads CASSSNRDRGRETQYF. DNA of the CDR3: TGTGCCAGCAGCTCCAACCGGGACAGGGGAAGGGAGACCCAGTACTTC.

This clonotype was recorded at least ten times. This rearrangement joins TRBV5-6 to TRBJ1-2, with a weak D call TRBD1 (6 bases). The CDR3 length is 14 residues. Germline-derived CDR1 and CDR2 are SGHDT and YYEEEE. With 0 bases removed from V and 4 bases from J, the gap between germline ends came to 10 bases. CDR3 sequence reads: CASSLGTDVYGYTF. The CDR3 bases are TGTGCCAGCAGCTTGGGGACAGACGTCTATGGCTACACCTTC.

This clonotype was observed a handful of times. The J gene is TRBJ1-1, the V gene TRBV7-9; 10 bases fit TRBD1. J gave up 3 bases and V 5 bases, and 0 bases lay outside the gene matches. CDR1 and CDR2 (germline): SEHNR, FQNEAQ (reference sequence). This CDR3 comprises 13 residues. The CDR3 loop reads CASSGQGDTEAFF. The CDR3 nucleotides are TGTGCCAGCAGCGGACAGGGGGACACTGAAGCTTTCTTT.

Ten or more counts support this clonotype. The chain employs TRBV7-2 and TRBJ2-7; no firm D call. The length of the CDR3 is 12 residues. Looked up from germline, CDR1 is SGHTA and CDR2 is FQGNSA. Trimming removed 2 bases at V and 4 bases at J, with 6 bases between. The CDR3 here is CASSLSAYEQYF. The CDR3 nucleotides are TGTGCCAGCAGCTTATCCGCTTACGAGCAGTACTTC.